This T cell receptor (beta chain) was recorded in a study of T cells in Graves' hyperthyroidism and ophthalmopathy. Amplification of TCR beta CDR3 regions was performed using RNA transcripts as template. First-round RT-PCR targeting the TCR CDR3 was performed with the HTBI primer set. TCRdb re-derived calls from the multiplex PCR reads in MiXCR, one entry per CDR3 protein. Among a few hundred thousand distinct CDR3 sequences listed, roughly 15% were seen once. Exclusion criteria comprised uncontrolled infection, other autoimmune disease, pregnancy or lactation. Deletions cut 5 bases from V and 6 bases from J, with 17 bases between. This CDR3 region has 15 residues. Germline CDR1 reads MNHEY; CDR2 reads SMNVEV (reference sequence). This clonotype was detected ten times or more.

V and J are TRBV27 and TRBJ2-1; D possibly corresponds to TRBD2 (7 bases). Sequencing was done on a sample of blood. This sequence originates from a woman under 40 with Graves' ophthalmopathy. This CDR3 is CASSRLRGAGNEQFF. CDR3 bases: TGTGCCAGCAGTCGGCTACGGGGGGCAGGCAATGAGCAGTTCTTC.